This T cell receptor (beta chain) was identified in a study of blood T cells in healthy people across ages. The CDR3 covers 14 residues. Trimming took 4 bases from V and 5 from J; bases not matched to a gene: 8. Only a few counts were recorded for this clonotype. A second roughly 6 to 11 cycle PCR used barcoded and J-beta primers. A 12-random-nucleotide template-switch adaptor tagged each cDNA molecule. TCRdb reanalysed the 5' RACE reads using MiXCR and keeps one entry per CDR3 protein. The table has hundreds of thousands of distinct CDR3 sequences, around 21% seen once. The chain joins TRBV12-3 or TRBV12-4 to TRBJ2-7; 7 bases are a match to TRBD1. This receptor was identified in an older man in good health. Sequenced sample: blood. The CDR3 DNA sequence: TGTGCCAGCAGTTCCCGACAGGGCCGAGACGAGCAGTACTTC. Translated, it gives CASSSRQGRDEQYF.